The rows below give T cell receptor beta chains drawn from one sample of a study of T cell repertoires in cytomegalovirus infection. TCRdb itself ran the reads through MiXCR, one entry per CDR3 protein. The data hold 200,000 or so distinct CDR3 sequences, with roughly 30% observed a single time. Material: PBMCs. Receptors originate from a human donor in good health (CMV status not recorded). Some clones in this sample may be carry-over from other donors' samples. Each CDR3 is given with its conserved first and last residue. The D gene is left open where the match is weak. Clone size, where shown, is once, few, many, or a class for clones that have expanded.

j_gene: TRBJ1-6
d_gene: -
v_gene: TRBV7-2
abundance: many
len: 17
CDR3aa: CASSAPRDNFLLQPLHF
CDR3nt: TGTGCCAGCAGCGCACCCCGGGACAATTTTTTACTTCAACCCCTCCACTTT

j_gene: TRBJ1-5
d_gene: -
v_gene: TRBV7-2
abundance: many
len: 14
CDR3aa: CASSSGGIGQPQHF
CDR3nt: TGTGCCAGCAGCTCCGGGGGAATTGGACAGCCCCAGCATTTT

j_gene: TRBJ2-1
d_gene: -
v_gene: TRBV20-1
abundance: -
len: 16
CDR3aa: CSARGVHASSYTEQFF
CDR3nt: TGCAGTGCTAGAGGGGTTCACGCCAGCTCCTACACTGAGCAGTTCTTC

j_gene: TRBJ2-1
d_gene: TRBD1
v_gene: TRBV28
abundance: -
len: 16
CDR3aa: CASSLPTGGSYNEQFF
CDR3nt: TGTGCCAGCAGTTTGCCGACAGGGGGTTCCTACAATGAGCAGTTCTTC

j_gene: TRBJ2-7
d_gene: -
v_gene: TRBV20-1
abundance: -
len: 12
CDR3aa: CSARDREYEQYF
CDR3nt: TGCAGTGCTAGAGACAGGGAGTACGAGCAGTACTTC

j_gene: TRBJ1-3
d_gene: -
v_gene: TRBV6-6
abundance: few
len: 19
CDR3aa: CASSYEGTPSRFSGNTIYF
CDR3nt: TGTGCCAGCAGTTACGAAGGGACACCCTCCAGGTTCTCTGGAAACACCATATATTTT

j_gene: TRBJ2-1
d_gene: TRBD1
v_gene: TRBV2
abundance: -
len: 13
CDR3aa: CASSTGARNEQFF
CDR3nt: TGTGCCAGCTCGACAGGGGCTCGTAATGAGCAGTTCTTC

j_gene: TRBJ1-2
d_gene: -
v_gene: TRBV7-8
abundance: many
len: 12
CDR3aa: CASSLDSYGYTF
CDR3nt: TGTGCCAGCAGCTTAGACAGTTATGGCTACACCTTC

j_gene: TRBJ1-5
d_gene: -
v_gene: TRBV19
abundance: -
len: 13
CDR3aa: CASSSHRQQPQHF
CDR3nt: TGTGCCAGTAGTTCCCACAGGCAACAGCCCCAGCATTTT

j_gene: TRBJ2-5
d_gene: -
v_gene: TRBV6-6
abundance: -
len: 16
CDR3aa: CASSYSMGGPRETQYF
CDR3nt: TGTGCCAGCAGTTACTCGATGGGGGGGCCGCGGGAGACCCAGTACTTC

j_gene: TRBJ1-1
d_gene: -
v_gene: TRBV7-2
abundance: many
len: 14
CDR3aa: CASSPLHSSTEAFF
CDR3nt: TGTGCCAGCAGCCCCCTCCATTCGAGCACTGAAGCTTTCTTT

j_gene: TRBJ2-5
d_gene: TRBD1
v_gene: TRBV7-2
abundance: few
len: 21
CDR3aa: CASSRATLPLQGSIQQETQYF
CDR3nt: TGTGCCAGCAGCCGCGCAACCCTGCCTCTACAGGGGTCCATACAACAAGAGACCCAGTACTTC

j_gene: TRBJ2-7
d_gene: -
v_gene: TRBV20-1
abundance: few
len: 14
CDR3aa: CSARDEKVDYEQYF
CDR3nt: TGCAGTGCTAGAGATGAGAAGGTAGATTACGAGCAGTACTTC

j_gene: TRBJ1-4
d_gene: TRBD1
v_gene: TRBV9
abundance: -
len: 14
CDR3aa: CASSEQGAAEKLFF
CDR3nt: TGTGCCAGCAGCGAACAGGGGGCTGCTGAAAAACTGTTTTTT

j_gene: TRBJ2-1
d_gene: -
v_gene: TRBV7-8
abundance: many
len: 15
CDR3aa: CASSLRGRTYNEQFF
CDR3nt: TGTGCCAGCAGCTTAAGGGGCCGGACCTACAATGAGCAGTTCTTC

j_gene: TRBJ2-3
d_gene: -
v_gene: TRBV7-3
abundance: few
len: 14
CDR3aa: CASSVSGGTDTQYF
CDR3nt: TGTGCCAGCAGCGTCTCTGGGGGGACAGATACGCAGTATTTT

j_gene: TRBJ1-1
d_gene: TRBD1
v_gene: TRBV6-5
abundance: few
len: 14
CDR3aa: CASSPGTGETEAFF
CDR3nt: TGTGCCAGCAGCCCCGGGACAGGGGAGACTGAAGCTTTCTTT

j_gene: TRBJ1-1
d_gene: TRBD1
v_gene: TRBV5-4
abundance: few
len: 13
CDR3aa: CASRLRGGGEAFF
CDR3nt: TGTGCCAGCAGACTCAGGGGGGGGGGTGAAGCTTTCTTT

j_gene: TRBJ2-7
d_gene: TRBD1
v_gene: TRBV20-1
abundance: -
len: 14
CDR3aa: CSARETGGYQEQYF
CDR3nt: TGCAGTGCTAGAGAGACAGGGGGCTATCAAGAGCAGTACTTC

j_gene: TRBJ1-5
d_gene: -
v_gene: TRBV7-2
abundance: -
len: 14
CDR3aa: CASSPRRGSQPQHF
CDR3nt: TGTGCCAGCAGCCCCCGCCGGGGATCTCAGCCCCAGCATTTT

j_gene: TRBJ2-1
d_gene: TRBD1
v_gene: TRBV13
abundance: few
len: 15
CDR3aa: CASSTRDRGLGEQFF
CDR3nt: TGTGCCAGCAGCACCCGGGACAGGGGGCTAGGGGAGCAGTTCTTC

j_gene: TRBJ1-1
d_gene: -
v_gene: TRBV18
abundance: -
len: 15
CDR3aa: CASSPPGQMNTEAFF
CDR3nt: TGTGCCAGCTCACCACCGGGACAAATGAACACTGAAGCTTTCTTT

j_gene: TRBJ1-4
d_gene: -
v_gene: TRBV29-1
abundance: -
len: 12
CDR3aa: CSVGQRNEKLFF
CDR3nt: TGCAGCGTTGGACAAAGAAATGAAAAACTGTTTTTT

j_gene: TRBJ1-5
d_gene: -
v_gene: TRBV6-2/TRBV6-3
abundance: once
len: 14
CDR3aa: CASSPLGSDFPQHF
CDR3nt: TGTGCCAGCAGCCCCCTAGGTTCCGACTTCCCCCAGCATTTT

j_gene: TRBJ1-1
d_gene: TRBD1
v_gene: TRBV10-3
abundance: -
len: 14
CDR3aa: CAISENRGDTEAFF
CDR3nt: TGTGCCATCAGTGAGAACAGGGGGGACACTGAAGCTTTCTTT

j_gene: TRBJ1-5
d_gene: -
v_gene: TRBV19
abundance: few
len: 15
CDR3aa: CASRAFRPSNQPQHF
CDR3nt: TGTGCCAGTAGGGCGTTTCGTCCAAGCAATCAGCCCCAGCATTTT

j_gene: TRBJ2-1
d_gene: -
v_gene: TRBV2
abundance: few
len: 15
CDR3aa: CASRNEGGPYNEQFF
CDR3nt: TGTGCCAGCCGGAACGAGGGGGGGCCCTACAATGAGCAGTTCTTC

j_gene: TRBJ1-1
d_gene: -
v_gene: TRBV7-2
abundance: many
len: 12
CDR3aa: CASSPGRTEAFF
CDR3nt: TGTGCCAGCAGCCCCGGGAGGACTGAAGCTTTCTTT

j_gene: TRBJ1-5
d_gene: -
v_gene: TRBV6-6
abundance: -
len: 15
CDR3aa: CASSYEGISNQPQHF
CDR3nt: TGTGCCAGCAGTTACGAAGGGATAAGCAATCAGCCCCAGCATTTT

j_gene: TRBJ2-4
d_gene: -
v_gene: TRBV20-1
abundance: few
len: 11
CDR3aa: CSASPKNIQYF
CDR3nt: TGCAGTGCTAGCCCAAAAAACATTCAGTACTTC

j_gene: TRBJ1-3
d_gene: -
v_gene: TRBV2
abundance: few
len: 16
CDR3aa: CASSEIALLSGNTIYF
CDR3nt: TGTGCCAGCAGTGAAATTGCGCTTCTCTCTGGAAACACCATATATTTT

j_gene: TRBJ2-7
d_gene: -
v_gene: TRBV27
abundance: few
len: 13
CDR3aa: CASRGRGSHEQYF
CDR3nt: TGTGCCAGCAGGGGACGGGGATCCCACGAGCAGTACTTC

j_gene: TRBJ2-3
d_gene: TRBD2
v_gene: TRBV7-3
abundance: -
len: 16
CDR3aa: CASSSSGLAGTDTQYF
CDR3nt: TGTGCCAGCAGCTCATCGGGACTAGCGGGCACAGATACGCAGTATTTT

j_gene: TRBJ2-1
d_gene: TRBD1
v_gene: TRBV12-5
abundance: -
len: 15
CDR3aa: CASAGTGSGYNEQFF
CDR3nt: TGTGCTAGTGCCGGGACAGGGTCTGGGTACAATGAGCAGTTCTTC

j_gene: TRBJ1-1
d_gene: -
v_gene: TRBV10-3
abundance: once
len: 16
CDR3aa: CAISGGEGLGNTEAFF
CDR3nt: TGTGCCATCAGTGGAGGGGAGGGACTCGGGAACACTGAAGCTTTCTTT

j_gene: TRBJ2-7
d_gene: -
v_gene: TRBV4-3
abundance: few
len: 14
CDR3aa: CASSPRDGNYEQYF
CDR3nt: TGCGCCAGCAGCCCTAGGGACGGAAACTACGAGCAGTACTTC

j_gene: TRBJ2-7
d_gene: -
v_gene: TRBV11-2
abundance: -
len: 13
CDR3aa: CASSRGFGYEQYF
CDR3nt: TGTGCCAGCAGCAGGGGGTTCGGATACGAGCAGTACTTC

j_gene: TRBJ2-3
d_gene: TRBD2
v_gene: TRBV6-2/TRBV6-3
abundance: many
len: 14
CDR3aa: CASQGLAYTDTQYF
CDR3nt: TGTGCCAGCCAAGGACTAGCCTACACAGATACGCAGTATTTT

j_gene: TRBJ1-2
d_gene: -
v_gene: TRBV5-1
abundance: few
len: 15
CDR3aa: CASSLTTGGQEGYTF
CDR3nt: TGCGCCAGCAGCCTGACCACGGGGGGGCAAGAAGGCTACACCTTC

j_gene: TRBJ1-2
d_gene: TRBD1
v_gene: TRBV9
abundance: few
len: 16
CDR3aa: CASSAELTQGASGYTF
CDR3nt: TGTGCCAGCAGCGCCGAACTCACCCAGGGGGCAAGTGGCTACACCTTC

j_gene: TRBJ2-1
d_gene: TRBD2
v_gene: TRBV7-2
abundance: many
len: 21
CDR3aa: CASSFPPPGLAGPSSYNEQFF
CDR3nt: TGTGCCAGCAGCTTCCCTCCACCGGGACTAGCGGGCCCGAGCTCCTACAATGAGCAGTTCTTC

j_gene: TRBJ1-4
d_gene: -
v_gene: TRBV7-8
abundance: -
len: 16
CDR3aa: CASSPRAHGSNEKLFF
CDR3nt: TGTGCCAGCAGCCCGCGGGCCCATGGATCTAATGAAAAACTGTTTTTT

j_gene: TRBJ2-1
d_gene: -
v_gene: TRBV6-1
abundance: -
len: 15
CDR3aa: CASSDRGGGGNEQFF
CDR3nt: TGTGCCAGCAGTGACAGGGGCGGGGGAGGGAATGAGCAGTTCTTC

j_gene: TRBJ2-3
d_gene: TRBD2
v_gene: TRBV11-3
abundance: few
len: 15
CDR3aa: CASARTSGGLDTQYF
CDR3nt: TGTGCCAGCGCCCGGACTAGCGGGGGATTAGATACGCAGTATTTT

j_gene: TRBJ2-2
d_gene: TRBD1
v_gene: TRBV20-1
abundance: many
len: 13
CDR3aa: CSAKPGGSGELFF
CDR3nt: TGCAGTGCTAAACCAGGGGGCTCCGGGGAGCTGTTTTTT

j_gene: TRBJ2-3
d_gene: -
v_gene: TRBV6-1
abundance: -
len: 14
CDR3aa: CATIKVPLTDTQYF
CDR3nt: TGTGCCACCATTAAGGTACCGCTCACAGATACGCAGTATTTT

j_gene: TRBJ2-5
d_gene: TRBD1
v_gene: TRBV10-3
abundance: -
len: 14
CDR3aa: CAISADRGEETQYF
CDR3nt: TGTGCCATCAGTGCTGACAGGGGAGAGGAGACCCAGTACTTC

j_gene: TRBJ2-7
d_gene: -
v_gene: TRBV7-2
abundance: few
len: 15
CDR3aa: CASSPDRYRAYEQYF
CDR3nt: TGTGCCAGCAGCCCAGATCGGTATCGCGCCTACGAGCAGTACTTC

j_gene: TRBJ2-7
d_gene: TRBD1
v_gene: TRBV7-2
abundance: few
len: 15
CDR3aa: CASSLAGQGAYQQYF
CDR3nt: TGTGCCAGCAGCTTAGCGGGACAGGGGGCTTATCAGCAGTACTTC

j_gene: TRBJ2-5
d_gene: -
v_gene: TRBV5-4
abundance: many
len: 13
CDR3aa: CASSFGGRETQYF
CDR3nt: TGTGCCAGCAGCTTTGGGGGGAGAGAGACCCAGTACTTC

j_gene: TRBJ2-7
d_gene: -
v_gene: TRBV12-3/TRBV12-4
abundance: -
len: 13
CDR3aa: CASSSGLDYEQYF
CDR3nt: TGTGCCAGCAGCTCAGGGCTGGACTACGAGCAGTACTTC

j_gene: TRBJ2-5
d_gene: TRBD2
v_gene: TRBV28
abundance: -
len: 14
CDR3aa: CASSTSGGLETQYF
CDR3nt: TGTGCCAGCAGCACTAGCGGGGGGCTTGAGACCCAGTACTTC

j_gene: TRBJ2-7
d_gene: -
v_gene: TRBV11-2
abundance: once
len: 17
CDR3aa: CASSLGTGTMRSYEQYF
CDR3nt: TGTGCCAGCAGCTTAGGGACAGGGACTATGAGGAGCTACGAGCAGTACTTC

j_gene: TRBJ2-7
d_gene: TRBD1
v_gene: TRBV7-9
abundance: -
len: 15
CDR3aa: CASSPDRDNSYEQYF
CDR3nt: TGTGCCAGCAGCCCGGACAGGGATAACTCCTACGAGCAGTACTTC

j_gene: TRBJ2-7
d_gene: TRBD2
v_gene: TRBV18
abundance: once
len: 17
CDR3aa: CASSLSLDPTPAGGLYF
CDR3nt: TGTGCCAGCTCACTTTCCCTAGACCCCACCCCGGCGGGGGGCCTCTACTTC